A single sample gave rise to the 14 T cell receptor beta chains below, sequenced in a study of shared T cell receptors in the human thymus. Repertoires were generated with immunoSEQ multiplex PCR, while TCRdb's copy carries only in-frame clones and drops some. The sample gives some 760,000 clones, 80% to 90% of which show up once; about 0.011% is in the top ten. The same data also contributed to another study, on human thymus T cells.

The sample was thymocytes. These receptors came from a girl less than two years old with a congenital heart defect.

The chain joins TRBV6-5 to TRBJ2-7, with a weak D call TRBD1 (6 bases). V dropped 3 bases and J dropped 0 bases, with 15 bases sitting between them. This CDR3 has 16 residues. The germline V gene encodes CDR1 MNHEY and CDR2 SVGAGI. The CDR3 region is CASSYSERTASYEQYF. The CDR3, as DNA: TGTGCCAGCAGTTATTCCGAAAGGACAGCCTCCTACGAGCAGTACTTC.

The chain joins TRBV4-3 to TRBJ2-7, with a possible D match to TRBD1 (5 bases). The CDR3 contains 17 residues. Germline CDR1 LGHNA, CDR2 YSLEER. Deletions cut 1 base from V and 0 bases from J, with 16 bases between. The CDR3 coding sequence is TGCGCCAGCAGCCAAGGGTCGGGCCAGGGTGACTCCTACGAGCAGTACTTC. As protein: CASSQGSGQGDSYEQYF.

The genes are TRBV2 and TRBJ2-7; 11 bases fit TRBD1. The V and J ends lost 7 bases and 2 bases, in that order; junction bases with no gene match: 4. This CDR3 has 14 amino acids. CDR1 and CDR2 (germline): SNHLY, FYNNEI. In DNA, the CDR3 is TGTGCCAGCACGTTGGACAGGGGGCCCTACGAGCAGTACTTC. This translates into CASTLDRGPYEQYF.

The J gene is TRBJ2-7, the V gene TRBV15; 7 nucleotides match TRBD1. The ends lost 3 bases at V and 1 base at J; junction bases unmatched: 12. The CDR3 covers 17 residues. Germline V gene sequence: CDR1 LNHNV, CDR2 YYDKDF (reference sequence). CDR3 loop: CATSSARRQGNSYEQYF. Written as DNA, the CDR3 is TGTGCCACCAGCAGCGCCCGGAGACAGGGAAATTCCTACGAGCAGTACTTC.

This rearrangement joins TRBV6-5 to TRBJ1-3; D uncertain. The V gene lost 0 bases and the J gene lost 12 bases, with 6 bases spanning the gap. The germline V gene encodes CDR1 MNHEY and CDR2 SVGAGI. The CDR3 is made up of 11 amino acids. In DNA, the CDR3 is TGTGCCAGCAGTTACTCGGGCCTCATATATTTT. As protein: CASSYSGLIYF.

This clone was seen only a few times. V usage is TRBV6-6 and J usage is TRBJ2-5, with TRBD2 identical over 8 bases. CDR1 and CDR2 from the germline V gene are MNHNY and SVGAGI (reference sequence). The CDR3 has 15 residues. V dropped 3 bases and J dropped 1; count of bases not matched to a gene: 4. The CDR3 reads CASSYRSGSQETQYF. CDR3 nucleotide sequence: TGTGCCAGCAGTTATAGGAGCGGGAGCCAAGAGACCCAGTACTTC.

V gene TRBV7-9 combines with J gene TRBJ2-2; 8 nucleotides match TRBD1. The CDR3 has 13 amino acids. Germline CDR1 reads SEHNR; CDR2 reads FQNEAQ (reference sequence). Trimming removed 4 bases from V and 8 bases from J; junction bases left unmatched: 3. CDR3 bases: TGTGCCAGCAGCTCAACAGGGGGAGGGGAGCTGTTTTTT. Translation: CASSSTGGGELFF.

The chain carries TRBV6-4 and TRBJ1-2; D might be TRBD1 (5 bases). Between the trimmed V and J ends, which lost 3 bases and 0 bases, there was a span of 5 bases. Germline assignment: CDR1 MRHNA and CDR2 SNTAGT. This CDR3 comprises 13 residues. The CDR3 region has the DNA TGTGCCAGCAGTGAGACAGCTAACTATGGCTACACCTTC. Translated: CASSETANYGYTF.

The V gene is TRBV18, the J gene TRBJ1-3; no definite D call. Looked up from germline, CDR1 is KGHSH and CDR2 is LQKENI. Trimming took 3 bases from V and 0 from J, leaving 18 bases between them. This CDR3 contains 18 residues. CDR3 residues: CASSPVHKDSDSGNTIYF. Here the CDR3 DNA reads TGTGCCAGCTCACCGGTTCATAAGGACTCGGACTCTGGAAACACCATATATTTT.

Only a few counts were recorded for this clone. The gene calls are TRBV4-2 and TRBJ2-7, with D perhaps TRBD1 (5 bases). Germline CDR1 LGHNA, CDR2 YNFKEQ. V gave up 1 base and J gave up 3 bases, with 16 bases separating them. The CDR3 runs to 16 residues. The CDR3 bases are TGTGCCAGCAGCCAAGTTGGGGTGGGGCCCTTCTACGAGCAGTACTTC. Encoded protein: CASSQVGVGPFYEQYF.

The chain links TRBV5-1 to TRBJ1-1, with TRBD1 identical over 9 bases. The V segment lost 6 bases and the J segment 6 bases; nucleotides outside the gene matches: 6. CDR3 length: 13 amino acids. CDR1 SGHRS and CDR2 YFSETQ come from the germline V gene. CDR3 loop: CASTDRGRAEAFF. CDR3 nucleotides: TGCGCCAGCACGGACAGGGGTCGCGCTGAAGCTTTCTTT.

This clone turned up a few times. The genes are TRBV5-5 and TRBJ2-1, with 8 bases that match TRBD2. Germline V CDR1 and CDR2: SGHKS, YYEKEE (reference sequence). CDR3 size: 17 residues. J gave up 2 bases and V 4 bases, and 11 bases lay outside the gene matches. The CDR3, as DNA: TGTGCCAGCAGCCTCCTCGGGCGGGGGGAGACCTACAATGAGCAGTTCTTC. This codes for CASSLLGRGETYNEQFF.

The V gene is TRBV21-1, the J gene TRBJ2-1; the table's TRBD2 call for D was not verified on the DNA. TRBV21-1 is described as a pseudogene. CDR3 length equals 17 residues. The CDR3 spells CASSKASPAGVYNEQFF. In nucleotides, the CDR3 is TGTGCCAGCAGCAAAGCAAGCCCAGCGGGAGTCTACAATGAGCAGTTCTTC.

The genes are TRBV27 and TRBJ2-5, with D uncertain. There are 15 residues in the CDR3. V dropped 2 bases and J dropped 4 bases, with 14 bases sitting between them. From germline, CDR1 is MNHEY and CDR2 SMNVEV (reference sequence). The CDR3 sequence is CASSLRIAPGETQYF. DNA of the CDR3: TGTGCCAGCAGTTTACGGATCGCACCGGGAGAGACCCAGTACTTC.